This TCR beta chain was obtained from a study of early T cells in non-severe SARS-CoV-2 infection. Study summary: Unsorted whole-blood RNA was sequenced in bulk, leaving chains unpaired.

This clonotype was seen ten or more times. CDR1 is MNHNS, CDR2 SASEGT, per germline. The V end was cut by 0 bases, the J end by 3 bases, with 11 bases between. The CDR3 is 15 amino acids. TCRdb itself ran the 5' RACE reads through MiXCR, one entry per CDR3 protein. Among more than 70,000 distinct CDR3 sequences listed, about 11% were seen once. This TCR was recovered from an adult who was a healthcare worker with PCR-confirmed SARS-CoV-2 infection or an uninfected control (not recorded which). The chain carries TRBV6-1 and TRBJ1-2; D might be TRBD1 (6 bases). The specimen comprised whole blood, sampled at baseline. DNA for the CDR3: TGTGCCAGCAGTGAAGCTCAGGGGCCCTACTATGGCTACACCTTC. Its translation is CASSEAQGPYYGYTF.